One sample yielded the 32 T cell receptor beta chains listed below, sequenced in a study of identical twins. TCRdb recomputed calls from the 5' RACE reads with MiXCR, one row per CDR3 protein. Among around 490,000 distinct CDR3 sequences listed, approximately 20% were seen once. These data also formed part of another study, on yellow fever vaccine responses in identical twins.

Sequencing used CD4+ T cells sorted from blood. All receptors derive from a woman aged 18-29 years in good health.

This clonotype was detected only once. The chain combines TRBV14 with TRBJ2-7, with TRBD1 matching 8 bases. The ends lost 2 bases at V and 6 bases at J; junction bases unmatched: 6. The CDR3 consists of 14 residues. CDR1 and CDR2 from the germline V gene are SGHDN and FVKESK. The DNA of the CDR3 is TGTGCCAGCAGCCAAACGGGACAGGCGTCCGAGCAGTACTTC. It translates to CASSQTGQASEQYF. The whole variable domain, filled in from reference TRBV14 and TRBJ2-7, reads EAGVTQFPSHSVIEKGQTVTLRCDPISGHDNLYWYRRVMGKEIKFLLHFVKESKQDESGMPNNRFLAERTGGTYSTLKVQPAELEDSGVYFCASSQTGQASEQYFGPGTRLTVT.

The rearrangement joins TRBV3-1 to TRBJ1-2; weak D call: TRBD1 (5 bases). Between the trimmed V and J ends, which lost 4 bases and 2 bases, there was a span of 8 bases. The germline gives CDR1 LGHDT, CDR2 YNNKEL (reference sequence). The CDR3 contains 13 residues. CDR3 DNA sequence: TGTGCCAGCAGCCGGCGGGGGAACTATGGCTACACCTTC. Translation: CASSRRGNYGYTF.

The table lists this clonotype with a few counts. The V gene is TRBV20-1, the J gene TRBJ2-3; 9 positions agree with TRBD2. Trimming at V came to 6 bases and at J to 4 bases, leaving 8 bases not matched to a gene. This CDR3 spans 14 amino acids. The germline V gene encodes CDR1 DFQATT and CDR2 SNEGSKA (reference sequence). As DNA, the CDR3 is TGCAGTGCCTTGGGCGGGAGGGTTTCAGATACGCAGTATTTT. This translates into CSALGGRVSDTQYF.

This clonotype has a count of ten or more. The V and J genes are TRBV10-3 and TRBJ2-2, with 13 nucleotides matching TRBD2. The CDR3 extends over 16 amino acids. V shed 4 bases and J 2 bases; nucleotides not matched to a gene: 1. Germline CDR1 reads ENHRY; CDR2 reads SYGVKD. The CDR3 sequence is CAISGTSGGNTGELFF. In nucleotides, the CDR3 is TGTGCCATCAGTGGGACTAGCGGGGGAAACACCGGGGAGCTGTTTTTT.

V and J are TRBV3-1 and TRBJ2-2; 7 nucleotides line up with TRBD2. Germline loops: CDR1 LGHDT, CDR2 YNNKEL (reference sequence). This CDR3 has 14 residues. The V segment lost 0 bases and the J segment 7 bases; nucleotides outside the gene matches: 2. In nucleotides, the CDR3 is TGTGCCAGCAGCCAAGAAGGGAGGGACGGGGAGCTGTTTTTT. It translates to CASSQEGRDGELFF.

The chain combines TRBV7-2 with TRBJ1-2, with D uncertain. Trimming took off 5 bases at V and 8 bases at J, with 15 bases between the two ends. The CDR3 has 13 residues. The germline CDR1 and CDR2 sequences are SGHTA and FQGNSA. CDR3 in amino acids: CASSTKPPRGYTF. The CDR3 coding sequence is TGTGCCAGCAGCACGAAACCCCCGCGAGGCTACACCTTC.

A few counts support this clonotype. In DNA form, the CDR3 reads TGCAGCGTTTCCAGGGGAGGCGAGACCCAGTACTTC. As protein: CSVSRGGETQYF. This chain joins TRBV29-1 and TRBJ2-5, with D tentatively TRBD1 or TRBD2 (6 bases each). The CDR3 length is 12 residues. The germline gives CDR1 SQVTM, CDR2 ANQGSEA. The V and J ends lost 5 bases and 5 bases respectively, with 12 bases between them. The full variable domain, with the rest looked up from reference TRBV29-1 and TRBJ2-5, is SAVISQKPSRDICQRGTSLTIQCQVDSQVTMMFWYRQQPGQSLTLIATANQGSEATYESGFVIDKFPISRPNLTFSTLTVSNMSPEDSSIYLCSVSRGGETQYFGPGTRLLVL.

This clonotype came up a few times. This chain links TRBV27 with TRBJ2-3; tentatively, D is TRBD2 (6 bases). CDR1 and CDR2 (germline): MNHEY, SMNVEV (reference sequence). Trimming removed 3 bases at V and 4 bases at J, with 14 bases between. This CDR3 contains 15 residues. This CDR3 is CASSFGRGGPDTQYF. The CDR3 DNA follows: TGTGCCAGCAGTTTTGGGCGGGGAGGCCCAGATACGCAGTATTTT.

DNA for the CDR3: TGTGCCATCCAGGGGGATGGCTACACCTTC. The encoded protein is CAIQGDGYTF. V and J are TRBV7-9 and TRBJ1-2, with 7 nucleotides matching TRBD1. Germline trimming cut 10 bases from V and 6 bases from J; bases unmatched to any gene: 2. In germline, CDR1 is SEHNR, CDR2 FQNEAQ (reference sequence). The CDR3 runs to 10 residues.

This clonotype turned up a few times. The rearrangement joins TRBV20-1 to TRBJ2-5; 8 bases are a match to TRBD1. In germline, CDR1 is DFQATT, CDR2 SNEGSKA (reference sequence). This CDR3 is built from 13 residues. V trimming: 5 bases; J trimming: 3 bases; junction bases outside the gene matches: 5. The CDR3 loop reads CSALVTGEETQYF. CDR3 sequence (DNA): TGCAGTGCTCTCGTGACAGGGGAAGAGACCCAGTACTTC.

This clonotype was counted many times. The gene calls are TRBV7-9 and TRBJ1-2; tentative D call: TRBD1 (5 bases). The CDR3 sequence is 14 residues long. The V end lost 5 bases, the J end lost 4 bases, and 14 bases lay between the germline ends. Germline CDR1 SEHNR, CDR2 FQNEAQ (reference sequence). The CDR3, as DNA: TGTGCCAGCAGCCCAAGGACGGGGGGCTATGGCTACACCTTC. Translation gives CASSPRTGGYGYTF.

The chain uses TRBV12-3 or TRBV12-4 and TRBJ2-2; D may correspond to TRBD1 or TRBD2 (5 bases each). V lost 1 base to trimming and J lost 7 bases, with 10 bases between them. The CDR3 consists of 14 residues. DNA for the CDR3: TGTGCCAGCAGTTTAGGTCTGGGGGTCGGGGAGCTGTTTTTT. Translated: CASSLGLGVGELFF.

The chain couples TRBV10-3 to TRBJ2-2; no firm D call. Per the germline V gene, CDR1 is ENHRY and CDR2 is SYGVKD. This CDR3 region has 14 residues. The V and J ends lost 3 bases and 0 bases respectively, with 5 bases between them. The CDR3 region has the DNA TGTGCCATCAGTGACTTTACGAACACCGGGGAGCTGTTTTTT. Amino acid sequence: CAISDFTNTGELFF.

This clonotype came up many times. The chain couples TRBV4-1 to TRBJ1-6; D uncertain. This CDR3 comprises 13 residues. Germline V gene data show CDR1 as MGHRA and CDR2 as YSYEKL. V was trimmed by 1 base and J by 11 bases, leaving 9 bases between them. CDR3 protein: CASSQATSAPLHF. CDR3 nucleotides: TGCGCCAGCAGCCAAGCCACTTCGGCACCCCTCCACTTT.

This clonotype was counted a few times. The J gene is TRBJ2-2, the V gene TRBV11-1; 12 bases are shared with TRBD1. Germline V gene lookup returns CDR1 SGHAT and CDR2 FQDESV (reference sequence). J lost 5 bases, V lost 1 base, and 8 bases had no gene match. The CDR3 runs 18 residues. The chain's CDR3 is CASSLEVWDRGQTGELFF. In DNA, the CDR3 is TGTGCCAGCAGCTTAGAAGTATGGGACAGGGGGCAGACCGGGGAGCTGTTTTTT. The variable domain in full, with the rest retrieved from reference TRBV11-1 and TRBJ2-2, is EAEVAQSPRYKITEKSQAVAFWCDPISGHATLYWYRQILGQGPELLVQFQDESVVDDSQLPKDRFSAERLKGVDSTLKIQPAELGDSAMYLCASSLEVWDRGQTGELFFGEGSRLTVL.

This clonotype was counted a few times. This chain connects TRBV10-3 to TRBJ2-7; TRBD2 is a possible D gene (6 bases). CDR1 is ENHRY, CDR2 SYGVKD, per germline. The CDR3 extends over 14 amino acids. V lost 6 bases to trimming and J lost 4 bases, with 16 bases between them. The CDR3 nucleotides are TGTGCCATCAGCGCCAGGGAGGCGGATTACGAGCAGTACTTC. This translates into CAISAREADYEQYF.

This clonotype was counted only a few times. The V call is TRBV12-3 or TRBV12-4, the J call TRBJ2-3, with 7 positions matching TRBD1. Trimming took 7 bases from V and 3 from J; bases not matched to a gene: 7. This CDR3 has 14 amino acids. This chain's CDR3 is CASTYRGRTDTQYF. For the CDR3, the DNA is TGTGCCAGCACCTACAGGGGACGGACAGATACGCAGTATTTT.

The genes are TRBV29-1 and TRBJ1-1; tentative D call: TRBD1 (6 bases). Trimming shortened V by 5 bases and J by 2 bases, and 12 bases separated the two germline ends. From germline, CDR1 is SQVTM and CDR2 ANQGSEA. The CDR3 has 13 amino acids. The CDR3 DNA sequence: TGCAGCGTTTTGAAGGGGGTCAACACTGAAGCTTTCTTT. Its translation: CSVLKGVNTEAFF.

CDR3 sequence: CAGNGYQETQYF. CDR3 nucleotides: TGTGCCGGCAATGGGTACCAAGAGACCCAGTACTTC. The chain links TRBV21-1 to TRBJ2-5. TRBV21-1 has pseudogene status. The CDR3 sequence is 12 residues long.

This clonotype was seen more than once but under ten times. The rearrangement uses TRBV29-1 and TRBJ1-2; possibly TRBD1 for D (6 bases). The germline V gene encodes CDR1 SQVTM and CDR2 ANQGSEA. The CDR3 consists of 13 residues. Trimming left V 2 bases short and J 4 bases short, with 11 bases between. The CDR3 loop reads CSVESGQLYGYTF. In nucleotides, the CDR3 is TGCAGCGTTGAAAGCGGACAGCTCTATGGCTACACCTTC.

The rearrangement uses TRBV5-1 and TRBJ2-7; TRBD1 matches at 8 bases. The germline V gene encodes CDR1 SGHRS and CDR2 YFSETQ. The CDR3 length is 15 residues. The trim removed 6 bases at V and 2 bases at J, leaving 10 bases unmatched. The CDR3 DNA follows: TGCGCCAGCAATCCCAGCAGGGGGCTTCCCTACGAGCAGTACTTC. It is translated as CASNPSRGLPYEQYF. The variable domain in full, with the rest retrieved from reference TRBV5-1 and TRBJ2-7, is KAGVTQTPRYLIKTRGQQVTLSCSPISGHRSVSWYQQTPGQGLQFLFEYFSETQRNKGNFPGRFSGRQFSNSRSEMNVSTLELGDSALYLCASNPSRGLPYEQYFGPGTRLTVT.

The V and J genes are TRBV24-1 and TRBJ1-2; D not resolved. Between the trimmed V and J ends, which lost 1 base and 7 bases, there was a span of 6 bases. Germline loops: CDR1 KGHDR, CDR2 SFDVKD. The CDR3 spans 12 residues. This CDR3 is CATSDFYSGYTF. The CDR3 nucleotides are TGTGCCACCAGTGATTTTTATTCTGGCTACACCTTC.

This clonotype has just a few counts. The chain's CDR3 is CASRFSREETQYF. The DNA for the CDR3 is TGCGCCAGCAGATTCTCCAGAGAAGAGACCCAGTACTTC. The chain is built from TRBV5-1 and TRBJ2-5, with D hard to call. The CDR3 is 13 residues long. Per the germline V gene, CDR1 is SGHRS and CDR2 is YFSETQ. The germline V and J ends were trimmed by 5 bases and 3 bases, with 11 bases remaining between them.

This clonotype appeared a few times. V gene TRBV9 combines with J gene TRBJ2-1; D may be TRBD1 or TRBD2 (5 bases each). CDR1 and CDR2 (germline): SGDLS, YYNGEE. Trimming took off 0 bases at V and 5 bases at J, with 9 bases between the two ends. This CDR3 has 14 residues. DNA of the CDR3: TGTGCCAGCAGCGTAGCGGGGCAGAACAATGAGCAGTTCTTC. It is translated as CASSVAGQNNEQFF.

This clonotype was seen more than once but under ten times. CDR3: CATRINEKLFF. The CDR3 DNA reads TGTGCCACCAGGATCAATGAAAAACTGTTTTTT. V usage is TRBV15 and J usage is TRBJ1-4; no reliable D call. The germline V gene encodes CDR1 LNHNV and CDR2 YYDKDF (reference sequence). V shed 6 bases and J shed 5 bases, with 4 bases lying between them. The CDR3 sequence is 11 residues long.

J is TRBJ2-5 and V is TRBV2, with 7 positions matching TRBD1. The J segment lost 2 bases and the V segment lost 7 bases, leaving 4 bases of the junction unmatched. Looked up from germline, CDR1 is SNHLY and CDR2 is FYNNEI. CDR3 length equals 13 residues. Written as DNA, the CDR3 is TGTGCCAGCATGACAGGGCAACAAGAGACCCAGTACTTC. It is translated as CASMTGQQETQYF.

This clonotype showed up just a few times. This sequence joins TRBV3-1 and TRBJ2-1; D gene uncertain. This CDR3 has 15 residues. Between the trimmed V and J ends, which lost 1 base and 2 bases, there was a span of 9 bases. Germline V CDR1 and CDR2: LGHDT, YNNKEL (reference sequence). The CDR3 protein is CASSQGETPYNEQFF. The CDR3 bases are TGTGCCAGCAGCCAAGGGGAAACCCCCTACAATGAGCAGTTCTTC.

This clonotype has just a few counts. V usage is TRBV2 and J usage is TRBJ2-2, with TRBD2 matching 10 bases. The V and J ends lost 8 bases and 1 base, in that order; junction bases with no gene match: 1. CDR1 is SNHLY and CDR2 is FYNNEI in the germline V gene. The length of the CDR3 is 14 residues. CDR3 sequence reads: CASGLAENTGELFF. For the CDR3, the DNA is TGTGCCAGCGGACTAGCGGAGAACACCGGGGAGCTGTTTTTT.

The sample holds a few counts of this clonotype. The chain recombines TRBV24-1 with TRBJ2-2, with 11 positions matching TRBD2. The J segment lost 6 bases and the V segment lost 5 bases, leaving 16 bases of the junction unmatched. CDR3 length equals 19 residues. Germline CDR1 reads KGHDR; CDR2 reads SFDVKD. The DNA for the CDR3 is TGTGCCACCAGTGTTGGGTCTGCCCTAGCGGGAGGCTTGTCCGGGGAGCTGTTTTTT. It yields the protein CATSVGSALAGGLSGELFF.

This clonotype has more than one count but fewer than ten. The chain links TRBV19 to TRBJ2-3; 10 bases match TRBD2. V gave up 5 bases and J gave up 4 bases; unmatched junction bases: 12. Looked up from germline, CDR1 is LNHDA and CDR2 is SQIVND (reference sequence). The length of the CDR3 is 17 residues. The CDR3 is CASSHVFSGGFADTQYF. The CDR3 nucleotides read TGTGCCAGTAGTCACGTGTTTAGCGGGGGGTTCGCAGATACGCAGTATTTT.

The table lists this clonotype with a few counts. The J gene is TRBJ2-7, the V gene TRBV27; 14 bases map to TRBD2. The CDR3 covers 15 residues. In germline, CDR1 is MNHEY, CDR2 SMNVEV (reference sequence). The J segment lost 6 bases and the V segment lost 3 bases, leaving 4 bases of the junction unmatched. CDR3: CASSFRLAGGSEQYF. The CDR3 DNA sequence: TGTGCCAGCAGTTTCAGACTAGCGGGAGGGTCCGAGCAGTACTTC.

This rearrangement joins TRBV12-3 or TRBV12-4 to TRBJ2-7; D gene unclear. V lost 1 base and J lost 3, with 7 bases in between. The CDR3 has 13 amino acids. CDR3 DNA: TGTGCCAGCAGTTTAGTGGAAGACTACGAGCAGTACTTC. Amino acids: CASSLVEDYEQYF.